This T cell receptor (beta chain) was captured in a study of blood T cell repertoires in COVID-19. The CDR3 has 14 amino acids. The germline V gene encodes CDR1 SNHLY and CDR2 FYNNEI. The junction had 5 bases not matched to a gene; V was cut back by 3 bases and J by 7 bases. Sequencing used immunoSEQ multiplex PCR; TCRdb keeps in-frame clones, though not all of them. The sample has about 160,000 clones, roughly four fifths seen once. J is TRBJ1-5 and V is TRBV2; TRBD1 matches 8 bases. Material for sequencing was peripheral blood. The origin of this receptor is a man aged 55 to 70 with active or convalescent COVID-19. The CDR3 DNA reads as TGTGCCAGCAGTGACGGACAGGGTCGGCAGCCCCAGCATTTT. Translation: CASSDGQGRQPQHF.